The T cell receptor beta chain under discussion was sequenced for a study of glioma-infiltrating T cells after dendritic cell vaccination (dated by TCRdb to about 2016). In the study overall: The cohort included around 15 glioblastoma patients drawn from Phase I and II dendritic cell vaccination trials, of whom 9 were newly diagnosed and 6 had recurrent disease. Survival after dendritic cell vaccination was correlated with TCR sequencing metrics, including TIL content and tumor-blood repertoire overlap. Each patient was given three intradermal dendritic cell vaccine injections, spaced two weeks apart, in the arm below the axilla. Deep sequencing of TCR beta CDR3 regions was used to quantify tumor-infiltrating lymphocyte content and compare tumor and blood repertoires in dendritic cell-vaccinated glioblastoma patients. Between 2003 and 2012, the patients were given dendritic cell vaccination pulsed with autologous tumor lysate. The vaccine was prepared from monocyte-derived dendritic cells that were cultured for seven days with IL-4 and GM-CSF and then pulsed overnight with autologous tumor lysate. Results and caveats for the whole study, not just this receptor: The cohort was small and heterogeneous, with few patients having full blood and tumor sets and even fewer initial-recurrent tumor pairs. The response model built on TCR overlap across three groups was characterized as speculative, with prospective validation still needed. After dendritic cell vaccination, a higher estimated pretreatment TIL content predicted longer time to progression and overall survival. No direct relationship between TCR clonality and survival was found, suggesting that a diverse polyclonal response may matter.

TCRB CDR3 regions were amplified from approximately 2 ug genomic DNA, or all available DNA if less, using the immunoSEQ assay. The multiplex PCR relied on 60 forward primers for TCR V beta segments and 13 reverse primers for J beta segments. To estimate the number of reads per starting template, synthetic control templates were added to each sample at limiting dilution. Sequencing produced 87 bp reads on the Illumina HiSeq System. Under the source paper's analysis protocol: To remove PCR and sequencing errors, closely related sequences were merged with a nearest neighbor algorithm. TCR overlap was defined as the percentage of unique tumor TCR beta sequences that were also present in the same patient's peripheral blood. Sourced from immuneACCESS, this table was stored by TCRdb with only in-frame sequences that have V and J called. A share of the clones is absent; for the studies checked, an unresolved V gene accounts for under half, and the remainder has no known explanation. D and trimming come from the DNA, and the V and J calls and clone size come from that table. The sample data list 70,000 to 100,000 clones, and around 83% of these were observed just once. Clones ranked in the top ten supply less than 7% of the sample.

The CDR3 contains 14 residues, cysteine and phenylalanine counted. Only the CDR3 DNA stays, 42 bases, in frame from base 1. V is pruned by 7 bases and J by 1 base, leaving 5 bases of the junction without a gene match. According to the germline V gene (reference sequence), CDR1 reads MNHEY and CDR2 reads SMNVEV. A note on this clone: Its antigen is still unknown. Base qualities are not recorded, but no much larger clone differs from it by a single base.

The time point label on this specimen signifies: after dendritic cell vaccination, including at tumor progression/relapse. To be selected, patients needed enough residual fresh-frozen tumor tissue and more than two years of available survival data. None of the glioblastoma patients carried an isocitrate dehydrogenase mutation, although molecular status otherwise varied. PBMC were collected before vaccination, two weeks after the third vaccination, and at tumor progression if tumor progression occurred. The Qiagen DNeasy Blood extraction Kit was used for extraction of genomic DNA. This chain joins TRBV27 to TRBJ2-3, and TRBD2 matches 7 of the central bases. The sequencing here drew on blood, taken after dendritic cell vaccination. The origin of this receptor is a human donor with glioblastoma. The CDR3 here reads CASTYRGGTDTQYF. The DNA sequence reads TGTGCCAGCACCTACCGGGGGGGCACAGATACGCAGTATTTT.